This TCR beta chain was documented in a study of blood T cell repertoires in COVID-19. For the study at large: Donors in the United States, Italy and Spain gave samples during acute or convalescent COVID-19.

Authors' processing steps: Nucleated cell counts were estimated from reference gene primer amplification. Sequencing used immunoSEQ multiplex PCR; TCRdb keeps in-frame clones, though not all of them. The V and J calls and clone size were taken over from that table, and D and trimming were inferred from the DNA. Among 250,000 to 350,000 clones listed, about 81% were seen once. CDR1 is KGHSH, CDR2 LQKENI, per germline. The CDR3 runs to 15 residues. The V gene end was trimmed by 2 bases and the J gene end by 7 bases; junction bases not matched to a gene: 5. The sample taken for sequencing was peripheral blood. The source of this sequence is a human donor with COVID-19, enrolled during active disease. The donor label of this sample is uncertain. This rearrangement joins TRBV18 to TRBJ2-1, with 10 bases fitting TRBD2. The CDR3 DNA is TGTGCCAGCTCACCAGGTACTAGCGGGAATAATGAGCAGTTCTTC. Amino acid sequence: CASSPGTSGNNEQFF.